This T cell receptor (beta chain) is drawn from a study of T cell changes during pregnancy in multiple sclerosis. Germline V gives CDR1 LNHDA, CDR2 SQIVND (reference sequence). CDR3 length equals 14 residues. The V gene lost 3 bases and the J gene lost 4 bases, with 10 bases spanning the gap. The protocol was immunoSEQ multiplex PCR, while the TCRdb copy is restricted to in-frame clones and leaves out a portion. The sample includes roughly 63,000 clones, 90% of them seen just once. This chain joins TRBV19 and TRBJ1-5; D perhaps matches TRBD1 (5 bases). The material was peripheral blood, obtained in the second trimester of pregnancy. This TCR came from a female donor in good health, enrolled as a control in a pregnancy study. The CDR3 loop reads CASSINQGNQPQHF. The CDR3, as DNA: TGTGCCAGTAGTATTAATCAGGGTAATCAGCCCCAGCATTTT.